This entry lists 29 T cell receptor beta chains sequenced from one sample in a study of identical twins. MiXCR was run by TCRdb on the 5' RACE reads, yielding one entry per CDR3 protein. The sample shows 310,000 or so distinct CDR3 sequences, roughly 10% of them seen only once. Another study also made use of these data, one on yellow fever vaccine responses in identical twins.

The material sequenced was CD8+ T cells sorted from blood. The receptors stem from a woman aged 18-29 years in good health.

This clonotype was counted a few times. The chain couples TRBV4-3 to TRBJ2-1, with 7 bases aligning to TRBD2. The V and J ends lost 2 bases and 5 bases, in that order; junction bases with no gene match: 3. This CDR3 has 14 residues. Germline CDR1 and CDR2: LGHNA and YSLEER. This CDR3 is CASSQWRENNEQFF. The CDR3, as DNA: TGCGCCAGCAGCCAATGGCGGGAGAACAATGAGCAGTTCTTC.

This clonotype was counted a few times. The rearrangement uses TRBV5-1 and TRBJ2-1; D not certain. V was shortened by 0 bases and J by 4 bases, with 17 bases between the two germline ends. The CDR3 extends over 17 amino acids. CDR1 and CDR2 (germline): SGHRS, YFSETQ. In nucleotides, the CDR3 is TGCGCCAGCAGCTTGGGCTTCGGCCAGGCCGATTACAATGAGCAGTTCTTC. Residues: CASSLGFGQADYNEQFF.

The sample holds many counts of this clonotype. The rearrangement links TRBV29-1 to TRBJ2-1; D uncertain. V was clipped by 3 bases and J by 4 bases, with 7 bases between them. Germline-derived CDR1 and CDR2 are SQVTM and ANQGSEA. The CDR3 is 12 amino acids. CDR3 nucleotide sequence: TGCAGCGTTGATGGGCAGTACAATGAGCAGTTCTTC. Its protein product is CSVDGQYNEQFF.

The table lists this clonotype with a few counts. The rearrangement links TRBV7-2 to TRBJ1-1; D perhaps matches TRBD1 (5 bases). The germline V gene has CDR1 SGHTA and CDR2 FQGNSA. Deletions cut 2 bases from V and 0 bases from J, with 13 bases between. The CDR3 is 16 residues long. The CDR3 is CASSLNGGSMNTEAFF. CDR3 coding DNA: TGTGCCAGCAGCTTAAACGGGGGTTCAATGAACACTGAAGCTTTCTTT.

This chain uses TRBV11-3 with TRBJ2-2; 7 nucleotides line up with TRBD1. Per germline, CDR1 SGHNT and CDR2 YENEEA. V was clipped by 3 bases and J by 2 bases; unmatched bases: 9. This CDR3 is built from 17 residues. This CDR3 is CASSLRGGFSNTGELFF. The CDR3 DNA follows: TGTGCCAGCAGCTTGCGAGGGGGCTTTAGTAACACCGGGGAGCTGTTTTTT.

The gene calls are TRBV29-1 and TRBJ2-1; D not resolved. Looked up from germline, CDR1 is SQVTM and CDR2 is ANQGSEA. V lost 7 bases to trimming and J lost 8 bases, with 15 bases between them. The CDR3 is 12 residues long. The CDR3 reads CSARLIGDEQFF. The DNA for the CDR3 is TGCAGCGCCCGTCTCATCGGTGATGAGCAGTTCTTC.

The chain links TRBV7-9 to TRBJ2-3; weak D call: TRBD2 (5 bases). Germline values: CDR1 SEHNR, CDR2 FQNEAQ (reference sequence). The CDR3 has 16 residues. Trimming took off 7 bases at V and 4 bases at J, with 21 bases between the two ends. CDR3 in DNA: TGTGCCAGCATCGAAACTGGCGGGTCGGGATCAGATACGCAGTATTTT. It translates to CASIETGGSGSDTQYF.

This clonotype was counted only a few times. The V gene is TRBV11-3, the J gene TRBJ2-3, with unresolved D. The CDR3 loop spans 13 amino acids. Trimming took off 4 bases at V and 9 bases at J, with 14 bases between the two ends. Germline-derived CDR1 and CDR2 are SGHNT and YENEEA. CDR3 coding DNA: TGTGCCAGCAGCTCAGGATACACCGGGACGCAGTATTTT. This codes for CASSSGYTGTQYF.

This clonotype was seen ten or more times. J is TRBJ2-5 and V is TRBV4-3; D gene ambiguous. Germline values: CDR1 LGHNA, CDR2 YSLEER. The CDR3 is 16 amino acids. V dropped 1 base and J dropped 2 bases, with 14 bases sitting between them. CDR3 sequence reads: CASSQGAYTSQETQYF. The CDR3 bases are TGCGCCAGCAGCCAAGGAGCTTACACGAGTCAAGAGACCCAGTACTTC.

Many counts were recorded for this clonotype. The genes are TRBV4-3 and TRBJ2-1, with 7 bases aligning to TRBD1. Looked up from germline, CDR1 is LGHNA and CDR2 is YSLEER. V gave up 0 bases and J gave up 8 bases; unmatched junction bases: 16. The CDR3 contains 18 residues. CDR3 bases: TGCGCCAGCAGCCAAGATGAAGGGGGCAGGGTTGGGAAACATGAGCAGTTCTTC. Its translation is CASSQDEGGRVGKHEQFF.

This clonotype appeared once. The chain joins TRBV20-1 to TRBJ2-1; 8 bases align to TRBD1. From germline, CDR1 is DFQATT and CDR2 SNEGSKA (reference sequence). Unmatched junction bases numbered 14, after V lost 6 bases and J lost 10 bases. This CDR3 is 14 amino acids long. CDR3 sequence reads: CSAPGQVITTEQFF. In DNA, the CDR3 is TGCAGTGCCCCGGGACAGGTGATTACCACCGAGCAGTTCTTC.

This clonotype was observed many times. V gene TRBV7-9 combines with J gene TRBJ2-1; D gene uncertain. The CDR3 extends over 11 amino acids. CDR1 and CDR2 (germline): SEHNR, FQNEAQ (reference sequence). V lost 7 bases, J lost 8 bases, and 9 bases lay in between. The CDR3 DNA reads TGTGCCAGCACGGAAGGGCATGAGCAGTTCTTC. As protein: CASTEGHEQFF.

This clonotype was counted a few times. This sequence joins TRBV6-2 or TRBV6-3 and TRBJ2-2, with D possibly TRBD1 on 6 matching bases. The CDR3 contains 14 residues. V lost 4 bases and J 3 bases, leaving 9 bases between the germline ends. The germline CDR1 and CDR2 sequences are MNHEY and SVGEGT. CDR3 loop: CASSSGDHTGELFF. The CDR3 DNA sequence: TGTGCCAGCAGTTCAGGGGACCACACCGGGGAGCTGTTTTTT.

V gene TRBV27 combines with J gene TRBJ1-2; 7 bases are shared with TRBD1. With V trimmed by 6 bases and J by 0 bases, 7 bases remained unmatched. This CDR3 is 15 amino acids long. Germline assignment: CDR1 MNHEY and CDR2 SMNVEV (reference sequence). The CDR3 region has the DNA TGTGCCAGCAGGGTGACAGGGCTTACTAACTATGGCTACACCTTC. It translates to CASRVTGLTNYGYTF.

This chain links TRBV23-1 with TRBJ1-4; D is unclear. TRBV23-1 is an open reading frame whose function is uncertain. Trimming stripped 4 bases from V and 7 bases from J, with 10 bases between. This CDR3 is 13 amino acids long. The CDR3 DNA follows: TGCGCCAGCAGTCCATTGGTGGGTGAAAAACTGTTTTTT. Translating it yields CASSPLVGEKLFF.

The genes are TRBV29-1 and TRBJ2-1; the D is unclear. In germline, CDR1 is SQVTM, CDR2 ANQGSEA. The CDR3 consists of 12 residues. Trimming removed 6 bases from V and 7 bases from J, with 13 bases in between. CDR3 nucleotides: TGCAGCGTGTTGGGATCGTCGAATGAGCAGTTCTTC. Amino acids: CSVLGSSNEQFF.

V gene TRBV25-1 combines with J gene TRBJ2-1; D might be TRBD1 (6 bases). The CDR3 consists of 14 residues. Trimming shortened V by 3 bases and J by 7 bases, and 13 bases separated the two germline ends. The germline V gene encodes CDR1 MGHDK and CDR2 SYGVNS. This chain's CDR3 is CASSDFQGINEQFF. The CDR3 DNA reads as TGTGCCAGCAGTGATTTCCAGGGGATAAATGAGCAGTTCTTC. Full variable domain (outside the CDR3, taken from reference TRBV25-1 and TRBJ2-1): EADIYQTPRYLVIGTGKKITLECSQTMGHDKMYWYQQDPGMELHLIHYSYGVNSTEKGDLSSESTVSRIRTEHFPLTLESARPSHTSQYLCASSDFQGINEQFFGPGTRLTVL.

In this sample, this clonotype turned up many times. The CDR3 protein is CASSQGSDRDPTNEQFF. The CDR3 nucleotides are TGTGCCAGCAGCCAAGGTTCCGACAGGGACCCTACTAATGAGCAGTTCTTC. V usage is TRBV3-1 and J usage is TRBJ2-1, with TRBD1 matching 7 bases. CDR3 size: 17 residues. Germline CDR1 is LGHDT and CDR2 is YNNKEL (reference sequence). Germline trimming cut 1 base from V and 7 bases from J; bases unmatched to any gene: 13.

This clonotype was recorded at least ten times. CDR3 in amino acids: CASSQEQVFYEQYF. In nucleotides, the CDR3 is TGCGCCAGCAGCCAAGAGCAGGTTTTCTACGAGCAGTACTTC. This sequence joins TRBV4-3 and TRBJ2-7; D uncertain. CDR1 and CDR2 (germline): LGHNA, YSLEER. This CDR3 contains 14 residues. Trimming cost V 0 bases and J 3 bases, with 9 bases left between them.

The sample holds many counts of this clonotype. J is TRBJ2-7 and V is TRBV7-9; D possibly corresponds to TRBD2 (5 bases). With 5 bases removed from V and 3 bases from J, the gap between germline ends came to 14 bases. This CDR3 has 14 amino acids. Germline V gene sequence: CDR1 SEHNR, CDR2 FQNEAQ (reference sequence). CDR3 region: CASSKGASHYEQYF. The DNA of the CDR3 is TGTGCCAGCAGCAAAGGAGCTAGCCACTACGAGCAGTACTTC.

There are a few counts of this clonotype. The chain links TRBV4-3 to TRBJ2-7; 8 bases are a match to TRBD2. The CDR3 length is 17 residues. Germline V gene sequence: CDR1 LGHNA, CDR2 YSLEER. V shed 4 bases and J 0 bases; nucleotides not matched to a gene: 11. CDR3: CASSPSLREGLSYEQYF. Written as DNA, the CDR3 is TGCGCCAGCAGCCCTTCTCTACGGGAGGGCCTCTCCTACGAGCAGTACTTC.

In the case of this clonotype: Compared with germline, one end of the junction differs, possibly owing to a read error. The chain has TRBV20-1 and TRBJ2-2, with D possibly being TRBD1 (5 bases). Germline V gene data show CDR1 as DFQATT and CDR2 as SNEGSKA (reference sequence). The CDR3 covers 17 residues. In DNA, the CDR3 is TGCTGTGCTAGAGAGGACAAGGTTACCCCGAGGACCGGGGAGCTGTTTTTT. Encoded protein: CCAREDKVTPRTGELFF.

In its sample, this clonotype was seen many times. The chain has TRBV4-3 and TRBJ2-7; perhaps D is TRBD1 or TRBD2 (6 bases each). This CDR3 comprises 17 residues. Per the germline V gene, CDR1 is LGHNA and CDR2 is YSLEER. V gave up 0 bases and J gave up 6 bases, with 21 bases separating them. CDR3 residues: CASSQDTGRLGGGEQYF. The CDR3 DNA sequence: TGCGCCAGCAGCCAAGATACGGGTAGACTAGGGGGAGGCGAGCAGTACTTC.

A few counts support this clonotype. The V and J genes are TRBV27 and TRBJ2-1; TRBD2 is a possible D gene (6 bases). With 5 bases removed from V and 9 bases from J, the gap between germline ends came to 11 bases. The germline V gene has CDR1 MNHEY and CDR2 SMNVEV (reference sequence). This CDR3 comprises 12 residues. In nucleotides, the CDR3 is TGTGCCAGCAGTACGGGGGTTCGTGAGCAGTTCTTC. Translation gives CASSTGVREQFF.

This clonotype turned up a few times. CDR3 amino acids: CASSLGGASYNEQFF. The CDR3 DNA follows: TGTGCCAGCAGCTTAGGGGGGGCCTCCTACAATGAGCAGTTCTTC. The rearrangement uses TRBV7-2 and TRBJ2-1; tentatively, D is TRBD1 or TRBD2 (6 bases each). V lost 1 base and J 0 bases, leaving 7 bases between the germline ends. The germline V gene encodes CDR1 SGHTA and CDR2 FQGNSA. CDR3 length: 15 residues.

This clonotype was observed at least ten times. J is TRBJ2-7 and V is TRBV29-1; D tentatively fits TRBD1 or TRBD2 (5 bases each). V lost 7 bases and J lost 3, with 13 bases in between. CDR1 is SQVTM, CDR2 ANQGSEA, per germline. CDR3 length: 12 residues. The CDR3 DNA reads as TGCAGCGCCGGGGACGGTTACTACGAGCAGTACTTC. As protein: CSAGDGYYEQYF.

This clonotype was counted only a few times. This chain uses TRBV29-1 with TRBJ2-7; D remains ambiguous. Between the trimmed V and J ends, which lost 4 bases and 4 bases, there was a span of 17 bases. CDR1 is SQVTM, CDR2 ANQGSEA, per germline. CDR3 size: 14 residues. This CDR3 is CSVVGGPDRYEQYF. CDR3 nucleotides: TGCAGCGTTGTGGGCGGACCAGACCGATACGAGCAGTACTTC.

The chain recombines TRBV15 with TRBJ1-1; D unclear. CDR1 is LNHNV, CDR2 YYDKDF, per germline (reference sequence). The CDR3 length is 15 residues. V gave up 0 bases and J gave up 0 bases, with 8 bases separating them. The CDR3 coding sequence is TGTGCCACCAGCAGAGATGGCAGTATGAACACTGAAGCTTTCTTT. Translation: CATSRDGSMNTEAFF.

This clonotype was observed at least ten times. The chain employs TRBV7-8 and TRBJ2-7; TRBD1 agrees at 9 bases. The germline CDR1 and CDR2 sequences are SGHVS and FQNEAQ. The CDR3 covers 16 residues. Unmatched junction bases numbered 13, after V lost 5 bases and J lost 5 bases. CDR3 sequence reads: CASSLALGDRVHEQYF. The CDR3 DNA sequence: TGTGCCAGCAGCCTTGCCTTAGGGGACAGGGTGCACGAGCAGTACTTC.